The source of this T cell receptor beta chain is a study of cytomegalovirus exposure and HLA in healthy donors. The PCR was carried out with 60 Vbeta primers and 13 Jbeta primers. The repertoire was sequenced with immunoSEQ multiplex PCR; TCRdb's copy has only in-frame clones and lacks some. This table holds about 150,000 clones, approximately 78% found once. Per germline, CDR1 LNHDA and CDR2 SQIVND (reference sequence). Trimming removed 3 bases at V and 7 bases at J, with 13 bases between. The CDR3 sequence is 15 residues long. Study conclusions and caveats: The presence/absence work took it that sequencing depth was about the same across donors. Most TCRs appeared rarely, but some public TCRs recurred in many donors. Reports described diagnosis of cytomegalovirus status by the classifier as highly specific and sensitive.

There are a few counts of this clone. The antigen remains unidentified. The V call is TRBV19, the J call TRBJ1-6, with D possibly being TRBD1 (6 bases). The sequence came from a woman in her forties or fifties in good health and CMV-seropositive. Material for sequencing was PBMCs. This CDR3 reads CASSIIARGNSPLHF. CDR3 in DNA: TGTGCCAGTAGTATCATCGCCAGGGGAAATTCACCCCTCCACTTT.